A selection of T cell receptor beta chains follows, all from one sample in a study of beta chain features in type 1 diabetes. This table comes from immunoSEQ multiplex PCR, and its TCRdb copy is limited to in-frame clones, with some not included. The data hold over 700,000 clones, with about a sixth observed a single time. The source material was naive CD4+ T cells from blood. The receptors were gathered from a woman younger than 35 in good health. CDR3s include the opening cysteine and the closing phenylalanine or tryptophan. A D gene is named only where the DNA matches it firmly. A row's size may be missing; if present it is once, few, many or a size class.

len: 16
abundance: few
j_gene: TRBJ2-2
d_gene: TRBD2
v_gene: TRBV5-4
CDR3aa: CASSLGLAGEYGELFF
CDR3nt: TGTGCCAGCAGCCTGGGACTAGCGGGAGAGTACGGGGAGCTGTTTTTT

len: 13
abundance: NA
j_gene: TRBJ1-2
d_gene: NA
v_gene: TRBV7-6
CDR3aa: CASSAQGRDGYTF
CDR3nt: TGTGCCAGCAGTGCTCAGGGGCGGGATGGCTACACCTTC

len: 16
abundance: few
j_gene: TRBJ2-2
d_gene: NA
v_gene: TRBV28
CDR3aa: CASSFSRTANTGELFF
CDR3nt: TGTGCCAGCAGTTTTAGTCGGACGGCGAACACCGGGGAGCTGTTTTTT

len: 16
abundance: NA
j_gene: TRBJ1-2
d_gene: NA
v_gene: TRBV2
CDR3aa: CASSEEGWSTDYGYTF
CDR3nt: TGTGCCAGCAGTGAAGAGGGTTGGTCGACGGACTATGGCTACACCTTC

len: 13
abundance: few
j_gene: TRBJ2-5
d_gene: NA
v_gene: TRBV2
CDR3aa: CASSRTAEETQYF
CDR3nt: TGTGCCAGCAGCCGGACAGCAGAAGAGACCCAGTACTTC

len: 12
abundance: few
j_gene: TRBJ2-5
d_gene: NA
v_gene: TRBV7-9
CDR3aa: CASSDSWETQYF
CDR3nt: TGTGCCAGCAGCGACTCGTGGGAGACCCAGTACTTC

len: 15
abundance: NA
j_gene: TRBJ1-1
d_gene: TRBD1
v_gene: TRBV5-1
CDR3aa: CASSLLQGAVTEAFF
CDR3nt: TGCGCCAGCAGCTTGTTACAGGGGGCAGTTACTGAAGCTTTCTTT

len: 13
abundance: NA
j_gene: TRBJ2-1
d_gene: NA
v_gene: TRBV6-1
CDR3aa: CASSITSYNEQFF
CDR3nt: TGTGCCAGCAGTATAACGTCCTACAATGAGCAGTTCTTC

len: 16
abundance: NA
j_gene: TRBJ2-1
d_gene: TRBD1
v_gene: TRBV5-1
CDR3aa: CASSKQTGRSSNEQFF
CDR3nt: TGCGCCAGCAGCAAACAGACAGGGCGATCAAGCAATGAGCAGTTCTTC

len: 15
abundance: NA
j_gene: TRBJ2-2
d_gene: TRBD1
v_gene: TRBV7-6
CDR3aa: CASSSQTGSEGELFF
CDR3nt: TGTGCCAGCAGCTCCCAGACAGGGTCCGAAGGGGAGCTGTTTTTT

len: 16
abundance: few
j_gene: TRBJ2-2
d_gene: TRBD1
v_gene: TRBV5-1
CDR3aa: CASSFRQGANTGELFF
CDR3nt: TGCGCCAGCAGCTTCCGACAGGGGGCGAACACCGGGGAGCTGTTTTTT

len: 17
abundance: NA
j_gene: TRBJ2-7
d_gene: TRBD1
v_gene: TRBV7-6
CDR3aa: CASSPHGLTGGRYEQYF
CDR3nt: TGTGCCAGCAGCCCCCACGGCCTGACAGGGGGAAGGTACGAGCAGTACTTC

len: 17
abundance: NA
j_gene: TRBJ2-7
d_gene: NA
v_gene: TRBV27
CDR3aa: CASSHRGTPRKDYEQYF
CDR3nt: TGTGCCAGCAGTCATCGCGGGACACCCAGAAAGGACTACGAGCAGTACTTC

len: 15
abundance: NA
j_gene: TRBJ2-3
d_gene: NA
v_gene: TRBV7-9
CDR3aa: CASSFPDSRGDTQYF
CDR3nt: TGTGCCAGCAGCTTCCCCGATTCGAGAGGGGATACGCAGTATTTT

len: 12
abundance: few
j_gene: TRBJ2-5
d_gene: NA
v_gene: TRBV5-4
CDR3aa: CASSLAGETQYF
CDR3nt: TGTGCCAGCAGCTTGGCCGGGGAGACCCAGTACTTC

len: 14
abundance: few
j_gene: TRBJ2-2
d_gene: NA
v_gene: TRBV28
CDR3aa: CASTERWDGGELFF
CDR3nt: TGTGCCAGCACCGAAAGGTGGGATGGCGGGGAGCTGTTTTTT

len: 14
abundance: few
j_gene: TRBJ2-5
d_gene: NA
v_gene: TRBV5-4
CDR3aa: CASSFTSGQETQYF
CDR3nt: TGTGCCAGCAGCTTCACTTCAGGGCAAGAGACCCAGTACTTC

len: 15
abundance: few
j_gene: TRBJ2-1
d_gene: TRBD2
v_gene: TRBV15
CDR3aa: CATSPISGGRNEQFF
CDR3nt: TGTGCCACCAGTCCTATCTCGGGGGGGAGGAATGAGCAGTTCTTC

len: 16
abundance: NA
j_gene: TRBJ2-3
d_gene: TRBD2
v_gene: TRBV5-4
CDR3aa: CASSPGTSLRTDTQYF
CDR3nt: TGTGCCAGCAGCCCTGGGACTAGCTTACGCACAGATACGCAGTATTTT

len: 13
abundance: NA
j_gene: TRBJ2-7
d_gene: NA
v_gene: TRBV6-6
CDR3aa: CASSTGRSYEQYF
CDR3nt: TGTGCCAGCAGTACGGGCCGTTCCTACGAGCAGTACTTC

len: 20
abundance: few
j_gene: TRBJ2-2
d_gene: TRBD2
v_gene: TRBV7-3
CDR3aa: CASSTIAGGTTVTNTGELFF
CDR3nt: TGTGCCAGCAGCACCATAGCGGGAGGGACTACTGTTACGAACACCGGGGAGCTGTTTTTT

len: 17
abundance: few
j_gene: TRBJ1-2
d_gene: NA
v_gene: TRBV29-1
CDR3aa: CSVEAAGFGAKHYGYTF
CDR3nt: TGCAGCGTTGAAGCGGCGGGGTTTGGAGCGAAGCACTATGGCTACACCTTC

len: 17
abundance: NA
j_gene: TRBJ2-2
d_gene: TRBD1
v_gene: TRBV15
CDR3aa: CATSRVGRGQIAGELFF
CDR3nt: TGTGCCACCAGCAGAGTCGGTAGGGGACAGATCGCCGGGGAGCTGTTTTTT

len: 13
abundance: NA
j_gene: TRBJ1-1
d_gene: NA
v_gene: TRBV28
CDR3aa: CASSFTGSTEAFF
CDR3nt: TGTGCCAGCAGTTTTACTGGGTCGACTGAAGCTTTCTTT

len: 13
abundance: NA
j_gene: TRBJ2-3
d_gene: NA
v_gene: TRBV19
CDR3aa: CASIKRVTDTQYF
CDR3nt: TGTGCCAGTATTAAGAGGGTCACAGATACGCAGTATTTT

len: 18
abundance: NA
j_gene: TRBJ2-7
d_gene: NA
v_gene: TRBV14
CDR3aa: CASSQGAEMWAGDYEQYF
CDR3nt: TGTGCCAGCAGCCAAGGGGCCGAAATGTGGGCAGGGGACTACGAGCAGTACTTC

len: 15
abundance: NA
j_gene: TRBJ2-7
d_gene: NA
v_gene: TRBV5-1
CDR3aa: CASSLADLPSYEQYF
CDR3nt: TGCGCCAGCAGCTTAGCGGACCTCCCCTCCTACGAGCAGTACTTC

len: 14
abundance: few
j_gene: TRBJ2-1
d_gene: NA
v_gene: TRBV2
CDR3aa: CASRGGSSYNEQFF
CDR3nt: TGTGCCAGCCGAGGGGGGAGCTCCTACAATGAGCAGTTCTTC

len: 17
abundance: few
j_gene: TRBJ2-3
d_gene: NA
v_gene: TRBV23-1
CDR3aa: CASSLEVPLVGTDTQYF
CDR3nt: TGCGCCAGCAGTCTCGAAGTCCCTTTAGTGGGAACAGATACGCAGTATTTT

len: 20
abundance: NA
j_gene: TRBJ2-1
d_gene: NA
v_gene: TRBV29-1
CDR3aa: CSVEARPGAIGAGGNREQFF
CDR3nt: TGCAGCGTTGAAGCCCGCCCGGGGGCAATAGGGGCTGGCGGTAATCGGGAGCAGTTCTTC

len: 15
abundance: NA
j_gene: TRBJ2-1
d_gene: TRBD2
v_gene: TRBV5-4
CDR3aa: CASSLRSGRYNEQFF
CDR3nt: TGTGCCAGCAGCTTGCGTAGCGGGAGGTACAATGAGCAGTTCTTC

len: 17
abundance: few
j_gene: TRBJ2-2
d_gene: NA
v_gene: TRBV9
CDR3aa: CASSETPRSGGTGELFF
CDR3nt: TGTGCCAGCAGCGAGACCCCCAGATCTGGGGGTACCGGGGAGCTGTTTTTT

len: 14
abundance: NA
j_gene: TRBJ2-1
d_gene: TRBD2
v_gene: TRBV29-1
CDR3aa: CSDQTSGRYNEQFF
CDR3nt: TGCAGCGATCAGACTAGCGGGCGATACAATGAGCAGTTCTTC

len: 14
abundance: NA
j_gene: TRBJ2-1
d_gene: NA
v_gene: TRBV7-9
CDR3aa: CASSRGTDYNEQFF
CDR3nt: TGTGCCAGCAGCCGGGGGACAGACTACAATGAGCAGTTCTTC

len: 14
abundance: NA
j_gene: TRBJ1-1
d_gene: TRBD1
v_gene: TRBV5-6
CDR3aa: CASSLKGAETEAFF
CDR3nt: TGTGCCAGCAGCTTGAAGGGGGCTGAGACTGAAGCTTTCTTT

len: 17
abundance: NA
j_gene: TRBJ2-3
d_gene: TRBD1
v_gene: TRBV9
CDR3aa: CASSVMELGQGTDTQYF
CDR3nt: TGTGCCAGCAGCGTAATGGAACTGGGACAGGGAACAGATACGCAGTATTTT

len: 19
abundance: NA
j_gene: TRBJ2-1
d_gene: TRBD2
v_gene: TRBV5-1
CDR3aa: CASSLVGSGSKGSYNEQFF
CDR3nt: TGCGCCAGCAGCTTGGTTGGGAGCGGGAGTAAGGGCTCCTACAATGAGCAGTTCTTC

len: 14
abundance: NA
j_gene: TRBJ2-7
d_gene: TRBD1
v_gene: TRBV2
CDR3aa: CASSVEQGAYEQYF
CDR3nt: TGTGCCAGCAGTGTCGAACAGGGGGCCTACGAGCAGTACTTC

len: 18
abundance: NA
j_gene: TRBJ2-6
d_gene: TRBD1
v_gene: TRBV5-6
CDR3aa: CASSSPGQPLSGANVLTF
CDR3nt: TGTGCCAGCAGCTCGCCGGGACAGCCACTTTCTGGGGCCAACGTCCTGACTTTC

len: 18
abundance: NA
j_gene: TRBJ2-3
d_gene: TRBD2
v_gene: TRBV7-9
CDR3aa: CASSFGLAGAHVRDTQYF
CDR3nt: TGTGCCAGCAGCTTTGGGCTAGCGGGAGCTCATGTTCGGGATACGCAGTATTTT

len: 14
abundance: NA
j_gene: TRBJ2-2
d_gene: NA
v_gene: TRBV11-3
CDR3aa: CASSPDTNTGELFF
CDR3nt: TGTGCCAGCAGCCCGGACACGAACACCGGGGAGCTGTTTTTT

len: 17
abundance: many
j_gene: TRBJ2-4
d_gene: TRBD1
v_gene: TRBV5-4
CDR3aa: CASSYGQGRLAKNIQYF
CDR3nt: TGTGCCAGCAGCTACGGACAGGGGCGATTAGCCAAAAACATTCAGTACTTC

len: 17
abundance: few
j_gene: TRBJ2-2
d_gene: TRBD2
v_gene: TRBV5-1
CDR3aa: CASSSSPTSGYTGELFF
CDR3nt: TGCGCCAGCAGCTCATCCCCGACTAGCGGCTACACCGGGGAGCTGTTTTTT

len: 12
abundance: few
j_gene: TRBJ2-3
d_gene: NA
v_gene: TRBV6-6
CDR3aa: CASSYSGDTQYF
CDR3nt: TGTGCCAGCAGTTACTCGGGGGATACGCAGTATTTT

len: 17
abundance: few
j_gene: TRBJ2-2
d_gene: TRBD2
v_gene: TRBV5-6
CDR3aa: CASSLNSAGANTGELFF
CDR3nt: TGTGCCAGCAGCTTGAATTCTGCGGGAGCGAACACCGGGGAGCTGTTTTTT

len: 12
abundance: NA
j_gene: TRBJ2-7
d_gene: NA
v_gene: TRBV5-1
CDR3aa: CASSAEGDEQYF
CDR3nt: TGCGCCAGCAGCGCTGAGGGGGACGAGCAGTACTTC

len: 15
abundance: NA
j_gene: TRBJ2-5
d_gene: TRBD2
v_gene: TRBV9
CDR3aa: CASSVAASGVTTQYF
CDR3nt: TGTGCCAGCAGCGTAGCCGCTAGCGGGGTCACAACCCAGTACTTC

len: 15
abundance: NA
j_gene: TRBJ2-1
d_gene: TRBD1
v_gene: TRBV9
CDR3aa: CASSVGAGGENEQFF
CDR3nt: TGTGCCAGCAGCGTAGGGGCAGGGGGCGAGAATGAGCAGTTCTTC

len: 14
abundance: NA
j_gene: TRBJ2-1
d_gene: NA
v_gene: TRBV6-5
CDR3aa: CASSPPGTRNEQFF
CDR3nt: TGTGCCAGCAGTCCTCCCGGGACCCGCAATGAGCAGTTCTTC